These 6 T cell receptor beta chains were sequenced from one sample in a study of T cells in Graves' hyperthyroidism and ophthalmopathy (dated by TCRdb to the late 2010s). The library was obtained by multiplex PCR. Sequencing was performed on an Illumina HiSeq 2000. TCR beta CDR3 regions were amplified from RNA transcripts. The TCR CDR3 was subjected to a first round of RT-PCR using the HTBI primer set and the Qiagen OneStep RT-PCR kit. Clones were called with MiXCR by TCRdb after fastp trimmed the public reads at Q25, and only in-frame beta chains were retained. One record per CDR3 amino acid sequence lists the most common genes and DNA. The sample table shows 490,000 or so distinct CDR3 sequences, and 15% to 20% are seen once. 25% to 30% of the sample rests with the top ten. The sample comprised blood. These receptor sequences come from a woman aged 25 to 39 with Graves' ophthalmopathy.

This clonotype has at least ten counts. The rearrangement links TRBV11-2 to TRBJ2-7; 8 bases are a match to TRBD2. Germline lookup yields CDR1 SGHAT and CDR2 FQNNGV. V was pared by 1 base and J by 9 bases, with 5 bases of the junction left unmatched. The CDR3 length is 13 residues. As DNA, the CDR3 is TGTGCCAGCAGCTTAGTAGCGGGAAGGGCGCAGTACTTC. This sequence encodes CASSLVAGRAQYF.

In this sample, this clonotype turned up a few times. The V and J genes are TRBV6-1 and TRBJ2-2; no clear D. Per the germline V gene, CDR1 is MNHNS and CDR2 is SASEGT. The CDR3 has 12 amino acids. The V end lost 8 bases, the J end lost 4 bases, and 8 bases lay between the germline ends. DNA of the CDR3: TGTGCCAGCCCCGACTTCACCGGGGAGCTGTTTTTT. It encodes CASPDFTGELFF.

This clonotype was found a few times. This sequence joins TRBV12-5 and TRBJ2-7, with D unclear. Germline V gives CDR1 LGHNT, CDR2 FRNRAP. This CDR3 is 17 amino acids long. Trimming shortened V by 0 bases and J by 3 bases, and 18 bases separated the two germline ends. CDR3 in DNA: TGTGCTAGTGGTTTGGTCCCAAGGGCACGGTTGTTCTACGAGCAGTACTTC. Amino acid sequence: CASGLVPRARLFYEQYF. Using reference TRBV12-5 and TRBJ2-7 for the parts outside the CDR3, the full variable domain is DARVTQTPRHKVTEMGQEVTMRCQPILGHNTVFWYRQTMMQGLELLAYFRNRAPLDDSGMPKDRFSAEMPDATLATLKIQPSEPRDSAVYFCASGLVPRARLFYEQYFGPGTRLTVT.

Many counts were recorded for this clonotype. The J gene is TRBJ1-5, the V gene TRBV7-3; no firm D call. Trimming took off 2 bases at V and 8 bases at J, with 10 bases between the two ends. The length of the CDR3 is 13 residues. Germline V gives CDR1 SGHTA, CDR2 FQGTGA. The CDR3 nucleotides read TGTGCCAGCAGCTTACAAACCCGGGAGCCCCAGCATTTT. It specifies CASSLQTREPQHF. The full variable domain, with the rest looked up from reference TRBV7-3 and TRBJ1-5, is GAGVSQTPSNKVTEKGKYVELRCDPISGHTALYWYRQSLGQGPEFLIYFQGTGAADDSGLPNDRFFAVRPEGSVSTLKIQRTERGDSAVYLCASSLQTREPQHFGDGTRLSIL.

This clonotype has only a few counts. CDR3 loop: CSAGKQGDSSNEKLFF. The CDR3 DNA reads TGCAGTGCTGGGAAACAGGGGGATTCCTCTAATGAAAAACTGTTTTTT. V and J are TRBV20-1 and TRBJ1-4; 8 bases line up with TRBD1. Losses at the gene ends were 5 bases for V and 3 bases for J; bases not matched to a gene: 11. CDR1 is DFQATT and CDR2 is SNEGSKA in the germline V gene (reference sequence). This CDR3 spans 16 amino acids.

This clonotype was recorded a few times. The chain recombines TRBV28 with TRBJ1-6; D not resolved. V lost 1 base to trimming and J lost 8 bases, with 12 bases between them. Per germline, CDR1 MDHEN and CDR2 SYDVKM. The length of the CDR3 is 15 residues. The CDR3 region has the DNA TGTGCCAGCAGTTTATCACCTTTAGGCGATTCACCCCTCCACTTT. Translating it yields CASSLSPLGDSPLHF.